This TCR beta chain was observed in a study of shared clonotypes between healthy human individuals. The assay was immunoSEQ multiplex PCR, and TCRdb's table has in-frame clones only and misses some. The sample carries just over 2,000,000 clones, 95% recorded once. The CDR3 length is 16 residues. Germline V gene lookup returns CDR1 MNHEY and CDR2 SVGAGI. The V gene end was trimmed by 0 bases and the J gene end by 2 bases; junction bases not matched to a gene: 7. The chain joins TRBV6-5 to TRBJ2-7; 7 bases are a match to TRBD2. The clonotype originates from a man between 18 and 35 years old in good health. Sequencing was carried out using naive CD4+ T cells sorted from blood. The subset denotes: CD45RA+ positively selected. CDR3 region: CASSYSRLAPTYEQYF. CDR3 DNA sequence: TGTGCCAGCAGTTACTCGAGACTAGCCCCAACCTACGAGCAGTACTTC.